This T cell receptor beta chain was recorded in a study of T cell changes during pregnancy in multiple sclerosis. This CDR3 is built from 13 residues. CDR1 is MNHEY and CDR2 is SVGAGI in the germline V gene. Trimming stripped 11 bases from V and 4 bases from J, with 18 bases between. The assay was immunoSEQ multiplex PCR, and TCRdb's table has in-frame clones only and misses some. The sample has 95,000 to 110,000 clones, about 91% seen once. This clone was found once. This chain links TRBV6-5 with TRBJ2-7, with D tentatively TRBD1 (6 bases). This sequence originates from a female donor with multiple sclerosis, enrolled in a pregnancy study. The specimen comprised peripheral blood, sampled after pregnancy. CDR3 nucleotide sequence: TGTGCCTCTAGGGCAGGACAGACGTACGAGCAGTACTTC. Protein product: CASRAGQTYEQYF.